This entry lists 14 T cell receptor beta chains sequenced from one sample in a study of post-analysis software for immune sequencing data. General study results and limits: TRBV5-6, TRBV5-1 and TRBV20-1 belonged to a set of about five TRBV segments that were more frequent in patients than controls.

For these TCRs, the target antigens are not known. Carried by the TCR beta cDNA libraries were unique molecular identifiers. From the PCR reads, TCRdb called clonotypes with MiXCR, one entry per CDR3 protein. The table shows some 690,000 distinct CDR3 sequences, with approximately 60% occurring only once. The sequencing sample was made of blood. These receptor sequences come from a girl aged 2-10 years with multiple sclerosis.

Here the CDR3 reads CASSSLARAETQYF. For the CDR3, the DNA is TGCGCCAGCAGCTCCTTGGCGAGGGCTGAGACCCAGTACTTC. This rearrangement joins TRBV5-1 to TRBJ2-7; D is possibly TRBD2 (5 bases). The closer fit of TRBJ2-5 to the DNA end suggests the J call may be wrong. The germline gives CDR1 SGHRS, CDR2 YFSETQ. The CDR3 is made up of 14 amino acids.

In this sample, this clonotype turned up a few times. V and J are TRBV29-1 and TRBJ2-1; 9 bases agree with TRBD1. CDR1 and CDR2 from the germline V gene are SQVTM and ANQGSEA. Trimming at V came to 0 bases and at J to 5 bases, leaving 2 bases not matched to a gene. The CDR3 spans 14 residues. CDR3 sequence (DNA): TGCAGCGTTGAAGAGGGGACAGGGAACAATGAGCAGTTCTTC. This sequence encodes CSVEEGTGNNEQFF.

The gene calls are TRBV7-8 and TRBJ2-5; 7 bases are a match to TRBD2. V dropped 5 bases and J dropped 2; count of bases not matched to a gene: 5. The CDR3 sequence is 14 residues long. The germline gives CDR1 SGHVS, CDR2 FQNEAQ. CDR3 protein: CASSQLASQETQYF. CDR3 nucleotides: TGTGCCAGCAGCCAACTAGCGTCACAAGAGACCCAGTACTTC.

This chain uses TRBV29-1 with TRBJ1-2, with a possible D match to TRBD1 (5 bases). Trimming cost V 6 bases and J 2 bases, with 13 bases left between them. The CDR3 contains 13 residues. The germline gives CDR1 SQVTM, CDR2 ANQGSEA. The CDR3 DNA follows: TGCAGCGTCCAGGACACCTTGAACTATGGCTACACCTTC. Encoded protein: CSVQDTLNYGYTF. The full variable domain, its missing parts supplied by reference TRBV29-1 and TRBJ1-2, is SAVISQKPSRDICQRGTSLTIQCQVDSQVTMMFWYRQQPGQSLTLIATANQGSEATYESGFVIDKFPISRPNLTFSTLTVSNMSPEDSSIYLCSVQDTLNYGYTFGSGTRLTVV.

The V call is TRBV14, the J call TRBJ2-1, with TRBD1 identical over 10 bases. CDR1 and CDR2 (germline): SGHDN, FVKESK. J gave up 4 bases and V 3 bases, and 3 bases lay outside the gene matches. The CDR3 runs 15 residues. Here the CDR3 DNA reads TGTGCCAGCAGCCAGACAGGGGGCTGGTACAATGAGCAGTTCTTC. Residues: CASSQTGGWYNEQFF.

The rearrangement uses TRBV7-2 and TRBJ1-5, with 10 bases fitting TRBD1. CDR1 is SGHTA and CDR2 is FQGNSA in the germline V gene. The CDR3 extends over 20 amino acids. Trimming at V came to 1 base and at J to 0 bases, leaving 12 bases not matched to a gene. The CDR3 nucleotides read TGTGCCAGCAGCTTAGTTCCGGGGACAGGGGTAACTTATAGCAATCAGCCCCAGCATTTT. Its protein product is CASSLVPGTGVTYSNQPQHF.

The V call is TRBV3-1, the J call TRBJ1-1; perhaps TRBD1 as D (5 bases). Germline V gene sequence: CDR1 LGHDT, CDR2 YNNKEL (reference sequence). The CDR3 runs to 17 residues. V lost 0 bases and J 3 bases, leaving 17 bases between the germline ends. CDR3: CASSQDLRGRSDTEAFF. As DNA, the CDR3 is TGTGCCAGCAGCCAAGATCTTAGGGGAAGGTCGGACACTGAAGCTTTCTTT.

This clonotype was counted only a few times. The chain employs TRBV6-6 and TRBJ2-7; D may match TRBD1 or TRBD2 (5 bases each). Trimming took off 2 bases at V and 3 bases at J, with 11 bases between the two ends. Germline assignment: CDR1 MNHNY and CDR2 SVGAGI (reference sequence). The CDR3 sequence is 14 residues long. CDR3 sequence reads: CASSYEGYLYEQYF. The CDR3 coding sequence is TGTGCCAGCAGTTACGAGGGGTACCTCTACGAGCAGTACTTC.

This clonotype appeared once. The chain joins TRBV5-1 to TRBJ1-1; D may be TRBD1 (6 bases). The length of the CDR3 is 14 residues. Germline loops: CDR1 SGHRS, CDR2 YFSETQ. Trimming pared 4 bases from V and 1 base from J, leaving 11 bases between. The CDR3 region has the DNA TGCGCCAGCAGCGTAGGACAGCAGAACACTGAAGCTTTCTTT. Protein sequence: CASSVGQQNTEAFF.

The chain uses TRBV7-8 and TRBJ2-5, with D unresolved. Matching the DNA end better, TRBJ2-7 makes the J call doubtful. Germline V CDR1 and CDR2: SGHVS, FQNEAQ. The CDR3 sequence is 12 residues long. CDR3 protein: CASSLRLSEQYF. In DNA form, the CDR3 reads TGTGCCAGCAGCCTCCGGTTGAGCGAGCAGTACTTC.

The rearrangement joins TRBV6-5 to TRBJ2-1; possibly TRBD1 for D (6 bases). The germline V and J ends were trimmed by 5 bases and 12 bases, with 17 bases remaining between them. Looked up from germline, CDR1 is MNHEY and CDR2 is SVGAGI. The CDR3 sequence is 13 residues long. CDR3 amino acids: CASSRAGALLQFF. For the CDR3, the DNA is TGTGCCAGCAGTCGAGCAGGGGCATTGTTGCAGTTCTTC.

This clonotype occurred a few times. The chain is built from TRBV18 and TRBJ1-4, with D maybe TRBD1 (6 bases). V was trimmed by 3 bases and J by 0 bases, leaving 14 bases between them. CDR1 KGHSH and CDR2 LQKENI come from the germline V gene. The CDR3 is 17 amino acids. The CDR3 is CASSPDRSFATNEKLFF. CDR3 in DNA: TGTGCCAGCTCACCCGACAGGTCCTTTGCAACTAATGAAAAACTGTTTTTT.

The chain links TRBV29-1 to TRBJ1-2; TRBD1 might be the D (5 bases). Per germline, CDR1 SQVTM and CDR2 ANQGSEA. Trimming removed 3 bases from V and 8 bases from J, with 10 bases in between. This CDR3 has 11 amino acids. The CDR3 reads CSVEGVQGYTF. In DNA form, the CDR3 reads TGCAGCGTTGAGGGGGTCCAGGGCTACACCTTC. Using reference TRBV29-1 and TRBJ1-2 for the parts outside the CDR3, the full variable domain is SAVISQKPSRDICQRGTSLTIQCQVDSQVTMMFWYRQQPGQSLTLIATANQGSEATYESGFVIDKFPISRPNLTFSTLTVSNMSPEDSSIYLCSVEGVQGYTFGSGTRLTVV.

CDR3 residues: CASSPRGLGFSYEQYF. For the CDR3, the DNA is TGTGCCAGCAGCCCACGGGGACTAGGATTTTCTTACGAGCAGTACTTC. The chain has TRBV3-1 and TRBJ2-7, with 8 bases lining up with TRBD2. Germline CDR1 reads LGHDT; CDR2 reads YNNKEL (reference sequence). J lost 4 bases, V lost 4 bases, and 12 bases had no gene match. The CDR3 runs 16 residues.